The next 32 T cell receptor beta chains were all read from a single sample in a study of blood T cells in healthy people across ages. For the second PCR, which ran for about 6 to 12 cycles, a sample-barcoded 5' primer and a J-beta primer mix were used. TCRdb passed the 5' RACE reads through MiXCR, listing each CDR3 protein once. Of more than 650,000 distinct CDR3 sequences listed, around 25% are singletons. A further study also used this sample, focusing on T cells of mothers and their children.

What was sequenced was blood. All receptors derive from a boy younger than 18 in good health.

In its sample, this clonotype was seen a few times. The rearrangement joins TRBV12-3 or TRBV12-4 to TRBJ2-5, with a possible D match to TRBD2 (6 bases). TRBJ2-7 matches the DNA end more closely, so the J call is doubtful. The CDR3 length is 13 residues. The CDR3 nucleotides read TGTGCCAGCACAAGGGGACTTAACTACGAGCAGTACTTC. This sequence encodes CASTRGLNYEQYF.

In its sample, this clonotype was seen a few times. The chain has TRBV2 and TRBJ1-2; D is perhaps TRBD1 (6 bases). The ends were cut back, 1 base at V and 7 bases at J, with 7 bases in the middle. Germline CDR1 SNHLY, CDR2 FYNNEI. The CDR3 runs to 12 residues. The CDR3 loop reads CASSEEGVGYTF. DNA for the CDR3: TGTGCCAGCAGTGAAGAGGGGGTTGGCTACACCTTC.

This clonotype has only a few counts. The chain couples TRBV9 to TRBJ2-7, with 7 bases lining up with TRBD1. Looked up from germline, CDR1 is SGDLS and CDR2 is YYNGEE. This CDR3 spans 14 amino acids. With 5 bases clipped from V and 4 bases from J, the junction kept 9 bases outside the gene matches. The CDR3 protein is CASRARRGPYEQYF. DNA of the CDR3: TGTGCCAGCAGAGCCCGAAGGGGGCCATACGAGCAGTACTTC. The variable domain in full, completed from reference TRBV9 and TRBJ2-7, reads DSGVTQTPKHLITATGQRVTLRCSPRSGDLSVYWYQQSLDQGLQFLIQYYNGEERAKGNILERFSAQQFPDLHSELNLSSLELGDSALYFCASRARRGPYEQYFGPGTRLTVT.

The rearrangement joins TRBV9 to TRBJ1-6, with TRBD1 matching 10 bases. V lost 4 bases, J lost 11 bases, and 9 bases stayed unmatched. CDR1 is SGDLS and CDR2 is YYNGEE in the germline V gene. This CDR3 region has 15 residues. The CDR3 DNA sequence: TGTGCCAGCAGCTTCCGGGACAGGGGTGGTACACCCCTCCACTTT. Amino acids: CASSFRDRGGTPLHF. The whole variable domain, remainder taken from reference TRBV9 and TRBJ1-6, is DSGVTQTPKHLITATGQRVTLRCSPRSGDLSVYWYQQSLDQGLQFLIQYYNGEERAKGNILERFSAQQFPDLHSELNLSSLELGDSALYFCASSFRDRGGTPLHFGNGTRLTVT.

This clonotype was detected a few times. The chain uses TRBV7-2 and TRBJ1-5, with unresolved D. Germline-derived CDR1 and CDR2 are SGHTA and FQGNSA. Trimming removed 1 base from V and 3 bases from J, with 19 bases in between. The CDR3 extends over 18 amino acids. CDR3 in amino acids: CASSLVKGDGPFNQPQHF. The CDR3 bases are TGTGCCAGCAGCTTAGTTAAGGGCGATGGACCGTTCAATCAGCCCCAGCATTTT.

This clonotype was counted a few times. The rearrangement links TRBV3-1 to TRBJ1-1; TRBD1 aligns across 9 bases. V shed 2 bases, J shed 5 bases, and the junction held 6 bases outside the gene matches. Germline-derived CDR1 and CDR2 are LGHDT and YNNKEL (reference sequence). CDR3 size: 15 residues. The CDR3 DNA sequence: TGTGCCAGCAGCCAACAAGATGGACAGGGGACTGAAGCTTTCTTT. Protein: CASSQQDGQGTEAFF.

The table lists this clonotype with a few counts. For the CDR3, the DNA is TGTGCCAGCTCACCCAGGGGGCAGGGTGAGCAGTTCTTC. It yields the protein CASSPRGQGEQFF. V and J are TRBV18 and TRBJ2-5, with 8 positions matching TRBD1. Matching the DNA end better, TRBJ2-1 makes the J call doubtful. Germline CDR1 KGHSH, CDR2 LQKENI. The CDR3 covers 13 residues.

There are a few counts of this clonotype. The V and J genes are TRBV4-1 and TRBJ2-7; 15 nucleotides align to TRBD2. The DNA end is more similar to TRBJ2-5, so the J call may be wrong. Germline V gene data show CDR1 as MGHRA and CDR2 as YSYEKL. This CDR3 has 16 residues. The CDR3, as DNA: TGCGCCAGCAGACGGACTAGCGGGGGGGATGTGGAGACCCAGTACTTC. This gives the protein CASRRTSGGDVETQYF.

In this sample, this clonotype turned up a few times. V usage is TRBV6-6 and J usage is TRBJ2-7; perhaps TRBD1 as D (6 bases). The germline V gene has CDR1 MNHNY and CDR2 SVGAGI (reference sequence). The length of the CDR3 is 13 residues. V shed 9 bases and J shed 4 bases, with 16 bases lying between them. In nucleotides, the CDR3 is TGTGCCAGTAAGGATGGGGGCTTGTACGAGCAGTACTTC. Amino acid sequence: CASKDGGLYEQYF.

As concerns this clonotype: At one of its ends the junction is not consistent with the germline gene, which may arise from a read error. The V gene is TRBV5-1, the J gene TRBJ2-1; TRBD2 agrees at 13 bases. The CDR3 length is 15 residues. Germline lookup yields CDR1 SGHRS and CDR2 YFSETQ. The CDR3 region is CTSSPGLAGAGEQFF. CDR3 bases: TGCACCAGCAGCCCCGGACTAGCGGGGGCGGGTGAGCAGTTCTTC. Full variable domain (outside the CDR3, taken from reference TRBV5-1 and TRBJ2-1): KAGVTQTPRYLIKTRGQQVTLSCSPISGHRSVSWYQQTPGQGLQFLFEYFSETQRNKGNFPGRFSGRQFSNSRSEMNVSTLELGDSALYLCTSSPGLAGAGEQFFGPGTRLTVL.

The chain uses TRBV28 and TRBJ1-4; D is perhaps TRBD1 (5 bases). V lost 3 bases, J lost 2 bases, and 13 bases lay in between. This CDR3 has 16 residues. Germline-derived CDR1 and CDR2 are MDHEN and SYDVKM. The CDR3 spells CASSFPPSGTNEKLFF. CDR3 nucleotides: TGTGCCAGCAGTTTCCCGCCATCAGGGACTAATGAAAAACTGTTTTTT. The full variable domain, completed using reference TRBV28 and TRBJ1-4, is DVKVTQSSRYLVKRTGEKVFLECVQDMDHENMFWYRQDPGLGLRLIYFSYDVKMKEKGDIPEGYSVSREKKERFSLILESASTNQTSMYLCASSFPPSGTNEKLFFGSGTQLSVL.

The gene calls are TRBV11-2 and TRBJ2-7; D may match TRBD1 or TRBD2 (5 bases each). V was clipped by 0 bases and J by 7 bases, with 16 bases between them. CDR1 and CDR2 (germline): SGHAT, FQNNGV. The CDR3 sequence is 15 residues long. The CDR3 coding sequence is TGTGCCAGCAGCTTAGATCCCGGGACCCCAAGGGAGCAGTACTTC. Amino acids: CASSLDPGTPREQYF.

This clonotype occurred a few times. The V gene is TRBV20-1, the J gene TRBJ2-3; D is ambiguous. V was cut by 6 bases and J by 4 bases, with 8 bases left in between. Germline loops: CDR1 DFQATT, CDR2 SNEGSKA (reference sequence). The CDR3 contains 11 residues. The CDR3 DNA reads as TGCAGTGCCCCTAAAGCAGATACGCAGTATTTT. Encoded protein: CSAPKADTQYF.

This clonotype occurred a few times. V is TRBV27 and J is TRBJ1-2; no definite D call. The ends were cut back, 3 bases at V and 0 bases at J, with 5 bases in the middle. This CDR3 has 13 residues. The germline CDR1 and CDR2 sequences are MNHEY and SMNVEV (reference sequence). The CDR3 loop is CASSFGANYGYTF. In nucleotides, the CDR3 is TGTGCCAGCAGTTTTGGAGCTAACTATGGCTACACCTTC.

The chain has TRBV20-1 and TRBJ1-4; TRBD1 agrees at 10 bases. CDR3 length equals 15 residues. Germline V gene data show CDR1 as DFQATT and CDR2 as SNEGSKA (reference sequence). V lost 4 bases, J lost 6 bases, and 8 bases stayed unmatched. CDR3 protein: CSATTGDRGYEKLFF. The CDR3 nucleotides read TGCAGTGCTACAACTGGGGACAGGGGTTATGAAAAACTGTTTTTT.

V gene TRBV27 combines with J gene TRBJ2-2, with D hard to call. The ends were cut back, 6 bases at V and 5 bases at J, with 16 bases in the middle. The CDR3 length is 15 residues. Germline V lookup: CDR1 MNHEY, CDR2 SMNVEV (reference sequence). This chain's CDR3 is CASRPLGKETGELFF. The CDR3, as DNA: TGTGCCAGCAGGCCGCTGGGGAAGGAAACCGGGGAGCTGTTTTTT.

This chain links TRBV7-6 with TRBJ1-1; 7 bases align to TRBD1. From germline, CDR1 is SGHVS and CDR2 FNYEAQ. This CDR3 is built from 11 residues. The ends lost 5 bases at V and 7 bases at J; junction bases unmatched: 1. The CDR3 DNA follows: TGTGCCAGCAGCCCAGGGGGTGAAGCTTTCTTT. It specifies CASSPGGEAFF.

The chain couples TRBV7-2 to TRBJ2-5, with D possibly matching TRBD2 (5 bases). Trimming left V 5 bases short and J 1 base short, with 14 bases between. The germline V gene has CDR1 SGHTA and CDR2 FQGNSA. The length of the CDR3 is 15 residues. This CDR3 is CASSTPRGIQETQYF. Written as DNA, the CDR3 is TGTGCCAGCAGCACCCCACGAGGGATCCAAGAGACCCAGTACTTC.

This clonotype was detected only a few times. The V and J genes are TRBV7-6 and TRBJ1-5, with a tentative D call TRBD1 (5 bases). In germline, CDR1 is SGHVS, CDR2 FNYEAQ. The CDR3 consists of 15 residues. The V end was cut by 1 base, the J end by 4 bases, with 11 bases between. CDR3 DNA sequence: TGTGCCAGCAGCTTAGTGTCAGGGTTAAATCAGCCCCAGCATTTT. Its protein is CASSLVSGLNQPQHF.

This clonotype has just a few counts. V gene TRBV20-1 combines with J gene TRBJ1-1; unclear D gene. Trimming removed 0 bases at V and 6 bases at J, with 17 bases between. The germline V gene encodes CDR1 DFQATT and CDR2 SNEGSKA (reference sequence). The CDR3 is 15 residues long. The CDR3 sequence is CSARDPKAGNAEAFF. CDR3 coding DNA: TGCAGTGCTAGAGACCCTAAAGCCGGAAACGCTGAAGCTTTCTTT.

The V call is TRBV30, the J call TRBJ2-3; 11 bases align to TRBD2. V trimming: 1 base; J trimming: 3 bases; junction bases outside the gene matches: 3. In germline, CDR1 is GTSNPN, CDR2 SVGIG (reference sequence). CDR3 length: 15 amino acids. CDR3 DNA sequence: TGTGCCTGGAGTGAGGGACTAGCGGTTACAGATACGCAGTATTTT. Translation gives CAWSEGLAVTDTQYF.

This clonotype was found a few times. This sequence joins TRBV12-3 or TRBV12-4 and TRBJ1-4; 8 bases map to TRBD1. The CDR3 is made up of 16 amino acids. Trimming removed 5 bases from V and 4 bases from J; junction bases left unmatched: 9. Here the CDR3 reads CASSNWGQVLNEKLFF. CDR3 bases: TGTGCCAGCAGTAATTGGGGACAGGTACTTAATGAAAAACTGTTTTTT.

This clonotype was detected a few times. The chain uses TRBV5-1 and TRBJ2-1; the D gene is possibly TRBD2 (6 bases). Germline V CDR1 and CDR2: SGHRS, YFSETQ. V was pared by 4 bases and J by 10 bases, with 9 bases between. This CDR3 is 11 amino acids long. The CDR3, as DNA: TGCGCCAGCAGCGTTAGCGGCGAGCAGTTCTTC. Translated, it gives CASSVSGEQFF.

This clonotype was seen a few times. V gene TRBV7-9 combines with J gene TRBJ2-5, with a weak D call TRBD2 (6 bases). Germline V gives CDR1 SEHNR, CDR2 FQNEAQ (reference sequence). Trimming removed 5 bases at V and 5 bases at J, with 18 bases between. The CDR3 has 15 residues. The CDR3 DNA reads TGTGCCAGCAGCCTTTTCCTGGGGGGTCCGGAGACCCAGTACTTC. Protein: CASSLFLGGPETQYF. Drawing the rest from reference TRBV7-9 and TRBJ2-5, the complete variable domain is DTGVSQNPRHKITKRGQNVTFRCDPISEHNRLYWYRQTLGQGPEFLTYFQNEAQLEKSRLLSDRFSAERPKGSFSTLEIQRTEQGDSAMYLCASSLFLGGPETQYFGPGTRLLVL.

This chain joins TRBV27 and TRBJ2-5; TRBD1 matches 11 bases. TRBJ2-1 explains the end of the DNA better; the J call may be wrong. The CDR3 length is 13 residues. Germline CDR1 and CDR2: MNHEY and SMNVEV (reference sequence). In DNA, the CDR3 is TGTGCCAGCCGTCCGGGACAGGGGGATGAGCAGTTCTTC. It translates to CASRPGQGDEQFF.

This sequence joins TRBV29-1 and TRBJ1-1; D perhaps matches TRBD1 (6 bases). V was pared by 7 bases and J by 0 bases, with 15 bases between. CDR1 and CDR2 from the germline V gene are SQVTM and ANQGSEA. This CDR3 spans 14 amino acids. The CDR3 protein is CSATGQIMNTEAFF. The DNA for the CDR3 is TGCAGCGCCACTGGACAGATAATGAACACTGAAGCTTTCTTT.

This clonotype showed up just a few times. V gene TRBV15 combines with J gene TRBJ1-2, with a possible D match to TRBD1 (6 bases). V was clipped by 10 bases and J by 6 bases, with 15 bases between them. The germline CDR1 and CDR2 sequences are LNHNV and YYDKDF (reference sequence). The CDR3 runs 12 residues. DNA of the CDR3: TGTGCCATCAAGAACAGGGCGGATGGCTACACCTTC. Translated: CAIKNRADGYTF.

The table lists this clonotype with many counts. The V gene is TRBV6-5, the J gene TRBJ2-7; maybe TRBD1 (6 bases). The CDR3 has 17 amino acids. In germline, CDR1 is MNHEY, CDR2 SVGAGI. Trimming pared 2 bases from V and 2 bases from J, leaving 19 bases between. This chain's CDR3 is CASSYGRTAQGPYEQYF. The CDR3 coding sequence is TGTGCCAGCAGTTACGGGAGAACGGCACAGGGCCCCTACGAGCAGTACTTC.

CDR3 residues: CAWSVYSYGYTF. The CDR3 bases are TGTGCCTGGAGTGTTTACTCCTATGGCTACACCTTC. V and J are TRBV30 and TRBJ1-2; D call uncertain. CDR3 length equals 12 residues. Trimming removed 0 bases from V and 4 bases from J, with 6 bases in between. Germline V gene lookup returns CDR1 GTSNPN and CDR2 SVGIG (reference sequence).

This clonotype appeared a few times. The chain joins TRBV7-9 to TRBJ2-3; 11 bases line up with TRBD1. The CDR3 consists of 15 residues. Germline V gene sequence: CDR1 SEHNR, CDR2 FQNEAQ (reference sequence). V was pared by 6 bases and J by 2 bases, with 4 bases of the junction left unmatched. CDR3 coding DNA: TGTGCCAGCAGAAAGGACAGGGGGCCCACAGATACGCAGTATTTT. Translated: CASRKDRGPTDTQYF.

The chain is built from TRBV29-1 and TRBJ1-1; D call uncertain. The V gene's germline CDR1 is SQVTM and CDR2 ANQGSEA. V was cut by 3 bases and J by 0 bases, with 5 bases left in between. The CDR3 is 12 residues long. The CDR3, as DNA: TGCAGCGTTGATAGGATGAACACTGAAGCTTTCTTT. Protein product: CSVDRMNTEAFF. Combining the CDR3 with reference TRBV29-1 and TRBJ1-1 gives the whole variable domain SAVISQKPSRDICQRGTSLTIQCQVDSQVTMMFWYRQQPGQSLTLIATANQGSEATYESGFVIDKFPISRPNLTFSTLTVSNMSPEDSSIYLCSVDRMNTEAFFGQGTRLTVV.

The chain is built from TRBV29-1 and TRBJ2-3, with 7 nucleotides matching TRBD2. The CDR3 is 14 amino acids. CDR1 is SQVTM, CDR2 ANQGSEA, per germline. V shed 2 bases and J 3 bases; nucleotides not matched to a gene: 5. The CDR3 reads CSVETGRGTDTQYF. Written as DNA, the CDR3 is TGCAGCGTTGAAACGGGGAGGGGTACAGATACGCAGTATTTT.